A selection of T cell receptor beta chains follows, all from one sample in a study of shared clonotypes between healthy human individuals. Method: immunoSEQ multiplex PCR; TCRdb's copy keeps in-frame clones and lacks some. The data hold under 1,900,000 clones, with approximately 98.5% observed a single time. Sequencing was done on a sample of naive CD4+ T cells sorted from blood. The origin of the receptors is a man aged 25 to 40 in good health. CDR3s include the opening cysteine and the closing phenylalanine or tryptophan. A D gene is named only where the DNA matches it firmly. Size is omitted from some rows. Given values are once, few, many or a class for expanded clones.

d_gene,len,abundance,v_gene,j_gene,CDR3nt,CDR3aa
.,14,once,TRBV15,TRBJ2-5,TGTGCCACCAGCAGAGATCGGGCACTAGGGACCCAGTACTTC,CATSRDRALGTQYF
.,16,.,TRBV18,TRBJ2-5,TGTGCCAGCTCACCAATAGGCCCGGCAGGGCAAGAGACCCAGTACTTC,CASSPIGPAGQETQYF
.,13,.,TRBV19,TRBJ2-1,TGTGCCAGTAGTATCAGTCCAAACAATGAGCAGTTCTTC,CASSISPNNEQFF
.,17,once,TRBV25-1,TRBJ2-3,TGTGCCAGCAGTACGGGAGAGTTCGTAACCGGCACAGATACGCAGTATTTT,CASSTGEFVTGTDTQYF
TRBD1,15,.,TRBV11-3,TRBJ2-3,TGTGCCAGCAGCTTAGGGACAGGGTCTCCAGATACGCAGTATTTT,CASSLGTGSPDTQYF
TRBD1,16,.,TRBV25-1,TRBJ1-2,TGTGCCAGCAGTCCCGCGGGGACAGGGTCCAACTATGGCTACACCTTC,CASSPAGTGSNYGYTF
.,16,.,TRBV15,TRBJ1-5,TGTGCCACTAGAAAGCAGGTACAGATTAGCAATCAGCCCCAGCATTTT,CATRKQVQISNQPQHF
.,16,once,TRBV19,TRBJ2-2,TGTGCCAGTAGTATAAATAGCGGAACTAACACCGGGGAGCTGTTTTTT,CASSINSGTNTGELFF
TRBD2,16,.,TRBV6-4,TRBJ2-3,TGTGCCAGCAGTGACCGGGCTAGCGGCTGCACAGATACGCAGTATTTT,CASSDRASGCTDTQYF
.,14,.,TRBV10-2,TRBJ2-1,TGCGCCACGGGGGCCTTGAAGACTAGCAATGAGCAGTTCTTC,CATGALKTSNEQFF
.,11,.,TRBV20-1,TRBJ2-5,TGCAGTGCTAGGGTCACTGAGACCCAGTACTTC,CSARVTETQYF
.,11,once,TRBV7-9,TRBJ2-5,TGTGCCAGCAGCTTAACAGAGACCCAGTACTTC,CASSLTETQYF
.,15,.,TRBV5-1,TRBJ2-7,TGCGCCAGTAGAGAGAGGGGCCATCTCGATTACGAGCAGTACTTC,CASRERGHLDYEQYF
.,14,.,TRBV30,TRBJ2-2,TGTGCCTGGATGGGGCGGACGAACACCGGGGAGCTGTTTTTT,CAWMGRTNTGELFF
.,11,.,TRBV2,TRBJ2-7,TGTGCCAGCAGTTATGGCGGCGAGCAGTACTTC,CASSYGGEQYF
.,18,.,TRBV27,TRBJ2-1,TGTGCCAGCAGTTTCGAGAGACCCGGGAGAGTCTCCTACAATGAGCAGTTCTTC,CASSFERPGRVSYNEQFF
.,11,.,TRBV19,TRBJ2-7,TGTGCCAGTAGTATAAAGAGCGAGCAGTACTTC,CASSIKSEQYF
TRBD2,16,.,TRBV5-1,TRBJ2-5,TGCGCCAGCAGCTTGGTGCGGGGGACTAGCGGGACCCCCCAGTACTTC,CASSLVRGTSGTPQYF
.,15,.,TRBV13,TRBJ2-7,TGTGCCAGCAGCCCCCGGGTAGCGCCCCCCTACGAGCAGTACTTC,CASSPRVAPPYEQYF
.,14,.,TRBV4-3,TRBJ2-7,TGCGCCAGCAGCCAAGATCTCGCAGGGTGGGAGCAGTACTTC,CASSQDLAGWEQYF
.,14,.,TRBV2,TRBJ2-1,TGTGCCAGCAGTGAGGCGGGACGCTACAATGAGCAGTTCTTC,CASSEAGRYNEQFF
.,14,.,TRBV21-1,TRBJ2-5,TGTGCCAGCAGCAAAGGGGGCCAGGCGGAGACCCAGTACTTC,CASSKGGQAETQYF
TRBD2,14,.,TRBV29-1,TRBJ2-5,TGCAGCGGCAGAACTAGCGGGAGTGAGAAGACCCAGTACTTC,CSGRTSGSEKTQYF
.,14,.,TRBV19,TRBJ2-4,TGTGCCAGTAGGGAACGTGGCACCAAAAACATTCAGTACTTC,CASRERGTKNIQYF
TRBD1,14,.,TRBV9,TRBJ1-1,TGTGCCAGCAGCACCCGACAGGGATTCACTGAAGCTTTCTTT,CASSTRQGFTEAFF
.,14,.,TRBV5-6,TRBJ2-7,TGTGCCAGCAGCTTGGCTCCTCCATATTCAGAGCAGTACTTC,CASSLAPPYSEQYF
.,16,once,TRBV10-3,TRBJ1-2,TGTGCCATCAGTGAGGCCGACGGTACCCATAACTATGGCTACACCTTC,CAISEADGTHNYGYTF
.,18,.,TRBV25-1,TRBJ2-3,TGTGCCAGCAGTGAAGGGGGTTGTCCGCCCTTTAGCACAGATACGCAGTATTTT,CASSEGGCPPFSTDTQYF
.,14,.,TRBV14,TRBJ2-2,TGTGCCAGCAGCCAAGATACGAACACCGGGGAGCTGTTTTTT,CASSQDTNTGELFF
TRBD2,13,.,TRBV27,TRBJ2-5,TGTGCCAGCGGACTAGCGGGAGGAGAGACCCAGTACTTC,CASGLAGGETQYF